This is a list of T cell receptor beta chains from one sample in a study of OX40 agonist ivuxolimab in advanced cancers. The protocol was immunoSEQ multiplex PCR, while the TCRdb copy is restricted to in-frame clones and leaves out a portion. Of 80,000 to 100,000 clones in the sample, about 86% were seen once. The sample consisted of CD4+ or CD8+ T cells sorted from blood, taken in a trial of the OX40 agonist ivuxolimab. These receptors were obtained from an adult with an advanced solid tumor such as melanoma, head and neck, liver or kidney cancer. CDR3s include the opening cysteine and the closing phenylalanine or tryptophan. D genes are given only for firm matches. The size entry is marked missing in some rows and otherwise reads once, few, many or a size class.

V gene	CDR3 length	clone size	J gene	D gene	CDR3 protein	CDR3 DNA
TRBV7-3	16	NA	TRBJ2-1	TRBD2	CASSPKGTSGNNEQFF	TGTGCCAGCAGCCCGAAAGGGACTAGCGGGAATAATGAGCAGTTCTTC
TRBV7-9	15	NA	TRBJ1-2	NA	CASSLIERADYGYTF	TGTGCCAGCAGCTTAATTGAACGGGCCGACTATGGCTACACCTTC
TRBV15	15	NA	TRBJ1-1	TRBD1	CATSGGDRTNTEAFF	TGTGCCACCAGCGGTGGGGACAGGACGAACACTGAAGCTTTCTTT
TRBV9	18	NA	TRBJ2-3	NA	CASSVGRKGGSSTDTQYF	TGTGCCAGCAGCGTAGGGAGGAAGGGGGGCTCCAGCACAGATACGCAGTATTTT
TRBV10-2	12	NA	TRBJ1-1	NA	CASSQGGAEAFF	TGCGCCAGCAGCCAGGGAGGCGCTGAAGCTTTCTTT
TRBV29-1	9	NA	TRBJ2-7	NA	CSVKREQYF	TGCAGCGTCAAGCGGGAGCAGTACTTC
TRBV5-5	14	once	TRBJ2-7	NA	CASSFYGRTYEQYF	TGTGCCAGCAGCTTTTATGGGAGGACCTACGAGCAGTACTTC
TRBV5-1	12	NA	TRBJ2-3	NA	CASSLETDTQYF	TGCGCCAGCAGCTTGGAGACAGATACGCAGTATTTT
TRBV7-2	13	NA	TRBJ2-5	NA	CASTWGVQETQYF	TGTGCCAGCACCTGGGGGGTACAAGAGACCCAGTACTTC
TRBV7-2	14	NA	TRBJ2-1	NA	CASSLRGGYNEQFF	TGTGCCAGCAGCCTCAGGGGAGGGTACAATGAGCAGTTCTTC
TRBV19	17	NA	TRBJ2-1	NA	CASSPMPGRTGDNEQFF	TGTGCCAGTAGTCCCATGCCCGGAAGGACTGGAGACAATGAGCAGTTCTTC
TRBV4-2	15	few	TRBJ1-1	TRBD1	CASSLTPDRDTEAFF	TGTGCCAGCAGCCTTACTCCCGACAGGGACACTGAAGCTTTCTTT
TRBV19	17	few	TRBJ2-7	TRBD2	CASSPGTSGTPSYEQYF	TGTGCCAGTAGTCCCGGGACTAGCGGGACTCCCTCCTACGAGCAGTACTTC
TRBV19	13	NA	TRBJ1-1	NA	CASSQGQNTEAFF	TGTGCCAGTAGCCAGGGACAGAACACTGAAGCTTTCTTT
TRBV4-3	15	once	TRBJ1-2	NA	CASSQGPGAPEGYTF	TGCGCCAGCAGCCAAGGTCCGGGGGCCCCCGAGGGCTACACCTTC
TRBV6-5	14	NA	TRBJ1-1	TRBD1	CASSLRGQGTEAFF	TGTGCCAGCAGTCTCAGGGGGCAGGGCACTGAAGCTTTCTTT
TRBV30	12	NA	TRBJ2-5	NA	CAWSVPGGTQYF	TGTGCCTGGAGTGTACCCGGCGGGACCCAGTACTTC
TRBV30	13	NA	TRBJ1-2	NA	CAWEDSYNYGYTF	TGTGCCTGGGAGGACAGCTATAACTATGGCTACACCTTC
TRBV30	12	NA	TRBJ2-7	NA	CAWSYRAYEQYF	TGTGCCTGGAGTTACAGGGCCTACGAGCAGTACTTC
TRBV18	15	NA	TRBJ1-5	NA	CASSPDQGSNQPQHF	TGTGCCAGCTCACCGGATCAAGGGTCCAATCAGCCCCAGCATTTT
TRBV7-3	13	NA	TRBJ2-2	NA	CASSLRFTGELFF	TGTGCCAGCAGCCTTCGCTTCACCGGGGAGCTGTTTTTT
TRBV5-1	12	NA	TRBJ1-2	NA	CASMGDLYGYTF	TGCGCCAGCATGGGGGACCTCTATGGCTACACCTTC
TRBV10-3	13	NA	TRBJ2-7	TRBD2	CAVGTSGSYEQYF	TGTGCCGTCGGGACTAGCGGGAGTTACGAGCAGTACTTC
TRBV25-1	11	NA	TRBJ1-2	NA	CASSEYNTYTF	TGTGCCAGCAGTGAATATAACACCTACACCTTC
TRBV11-2	15	NA	TRBJ1-4	NA	CASSFQGGLNEKLFF	TGTGCCAGCAGCTTTCAGGGAGGGTTAAATGAAAAACTGTTTTTT
TRBV19	16	NA	TRBJ2-1	NA	CASSRARDTTYNEQFF	TGTGCCAGTAGTAGAGCCCGGGACACCACCTACAATGAGCAGTTCTTC
TRBV30	12	NA	TRBJ1-4	NA	CAWSFQGEKLFF	TGTGCCTGGAGTTTCCAAGGGGAAAAACTGTTTTTT
TRBV7-2	13	NA	TRBJ1-3	NA	CASLGQPGNTIYF	TGTGCCTCCCTTGGACAGCCTGGAAACACCATATATTTT
TRBV5-6	16	NA	TRBJ2-6	TRBD1	CASSLRGLAGANVLTF	TGTGCCAGCAGCCTCAGGGGGCTAGCTGGGGCCAACGTCCTGACTTTC
TRBV27	14	NA	TRBJ1-1	NA	CASTKGGLNTEAFF	TGTGCCAGTACCAAAGGGGGATTGAACACTGAAGCTTTCTTT
TRBV5-1	13	NA	TRBJ2-2	NA	CASSPAGAGELFF	TGCGCCAGCAGCCCCGCAGGGGCCGGGGAGCTGTTTTTT
TRBV6-1	19	few	TRBJ1-3	NA	CASSAGPMIVPTLGNTIYF	TGTGCCAGCAGTGCCGGGCCGATGATAGTACCCACTCTGGGAAACACCATATATTTT
TRBV5-1	13	NA	TRBJ1-1	TRBD1	CASSRGTEVGAFF	TGCGCCAGCAGCCGTGGGACAGAAGTAGGAGCTTTCTTT
TRBV7-9	14	NA	TRBJ2-7	NA	CASSSRGKDYEQYF	TGTGCCAGCAGCTCCCGGGGGAAGGACTACGAGCAGTACTTC
TRBV11-3	17	NA	TRBJ1-6	NA	CASSGNDRSSYNSPLHF	TGTGCCAGCAGCGGGAACGACAGGAGCTCCTATAATTCACCCCTCCACTTT
TRBV27	16	NA	TRBJ1-2	NA	CASSTREGRGRIGYTF	TGTGCCAGCAGTACCCGGGAAGGGAGGGGCCGGATTGGCTACACCTTC
TRBV6-5	15	NA	TRBJ2-3	TRBD2	CASSTSGGSTDTQYF	TGTGCCAGCAGTACTAGCGGGGGTAGCACAGATACGCAGTATTTT
TRBV7-9	14	once	TRBJ1-1	NA	CASSSSRGDTEAFF	TGTGCCAGCAGCTCTAGCCGAGGGGACACTGAAGCTTTCTTT
TRBV10-3	11	NA	TRBJ2-5	NA	CAISERETQYF	TGTGCCATCAGTGAAAGGGAGACCCAGTACTTC
TRBV7-9	16	NA	TRBJ2-1	TRBD2	CASSLERTSSNNEQFF	TGTGCCAGCAGCTTAGAGCGGACTAGCTCCAACAATGAGCAGTTCTTC
TRBV6-5	12	NA	TRBJ2-5	NA	CASSRDQETQYF	TGTGCCAGCAGTCGGGACCAAGAGACCCAGTACTTC